These T cell receptor beta chains were read from a single sample in a study of long-term antiretroviral therapy in people with HIV. Method: immunoSEQ multiplex PCR; TCRdb's copy keeps in-frame clones and lacks some. The data show 30,000 to 40,000 clones, about four fifths seen once. Here the sequenced sample was unsorted PBMCs, taken 1.9 years after starting antiretroviral therapy. Every receptor here comes from a man aged 18-30 years with HIV. CDR3s include the opening cysteine and the closing phenylalanine or tryptophan. The order of the fields is J gene, D gene, clone size, CDR3 length, V gene, CDR3 DNA, CDR3 protein. D genes are given only for firm matches. Clone sizes are given selectively: once, few, many, or a class where the clone is expanded.

>TRBJ1-1|.|.|12|TRBV11-2
TGTGCCAGCAGCTCGTGGGACACTGAAGCTTTCTTT
CASSSWDTEAFF
>TRBJ1-3|.|.|13|TRBV5-1
TGCGCCAGCAGAGCAGGGTCTGGAAACACCATATATTTT
CASRAGSGNTIYF
>TRBJ1-1|.|few|14|TRBV5-5
TGTGCCAGCAGCTTGGTGGACCTCGGCACCGAAGCTTTCTTT
CASSLVDLGTEAFF
>TRBJ1-6|.|.|15|TRBV19
TGTGCCAGTAGTACCCGGGAGGTTTATAATTCACCCCTCCACTTT
CASSTREVYNSPLHF
>TRBJ1-3|.|.|15|TRBV5-6
TGTGCCAGCAGCTTGGATGGGGGCAGGGGAAACACCATATATTTT
CASSLDGGRGNTIYF
>TRBJ2-3|.|.|16|TRBV11-3
TGTGCCAGCAGCCGACAGGGAGGTAGAGGCACAGATACGCAGTATTTT
CASSRQGGRGTDTQYF
>TRBJ1-1|.|few|12|TRBV28
TGTGCCAGCAGTTTAGGAAGTACTGAAGCTTTCTTT
CASSLGSTEAFF
>TRBJ2-7|.|once|13|TRBV2
TGTGCCAGCAGTGAGGGAAGGGCTTACGAGCAGTACTTC
CASSEGRAYEQYF
>TRBJ2-2|.|.|14|TRBV12-5
TGTGCTAGTGGTGGGTCAGCGAACACCGGGGAGCTGTTTTTT
CASGGSANTGELFF
>TRBJ1-6|TRBD1|few|16|TRBV18
TGTGCCAGCTCACCAAACCCCACAGGGGAGGCTTCACCCCTCCACTTT
CASSPNPTGEASPLHF
>TRBJ1-1|.|few|13|TRBV7-3
TGTGCCAGCAGCCAACAGGAGGACACTGAAGCTTTCTTT
CASSQQEDTEAFF